Reported below is one T cell receptor beta chain. This specimen belongs to a study of PD-1 and CTLA-4 blockade in melanoma. The trim removed 2 bases at V and 10 bases at J, leaving 9 bases unmatched. Germline V lookup: CDR1 GTSNPN, CDR2 SVGIG (reference sequence). The CDR3 covers 13 residues. Repertoires were generated with immunoSEQ multiplex PCR, while TCRdb's copy carries only in-frame clones and drops some. The repertoire holds roughly 7,200 clones, with 80% as singletons. The specimen comprised CD8+ T cells from peripheral blood, sampled before anti-PD-1 treatment. V gene TRBV30 combines with J gene TRBJ1-1; 8 bases are a match to TRBD1. The TCR comes from a human donor with melanoma. CDR3 DNA: TGTGCCTGGAGTACGATCAGGGGGCAGGGAGCTTTCTTT. It encodes CAWSTIRGQGAFF.